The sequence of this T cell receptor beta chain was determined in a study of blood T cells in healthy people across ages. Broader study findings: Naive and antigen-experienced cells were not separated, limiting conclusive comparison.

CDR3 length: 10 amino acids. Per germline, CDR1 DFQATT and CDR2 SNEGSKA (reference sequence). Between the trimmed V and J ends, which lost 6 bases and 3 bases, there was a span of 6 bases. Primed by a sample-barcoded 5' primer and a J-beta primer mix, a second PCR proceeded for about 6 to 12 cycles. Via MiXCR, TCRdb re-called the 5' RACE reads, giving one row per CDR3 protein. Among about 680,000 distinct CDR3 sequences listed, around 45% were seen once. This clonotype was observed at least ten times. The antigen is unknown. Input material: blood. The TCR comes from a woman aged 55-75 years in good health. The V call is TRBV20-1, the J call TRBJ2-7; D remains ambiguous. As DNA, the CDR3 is TGCAGTGCGACCCTCTACGAGCAGTACTTC. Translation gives CSATLYEQYF.